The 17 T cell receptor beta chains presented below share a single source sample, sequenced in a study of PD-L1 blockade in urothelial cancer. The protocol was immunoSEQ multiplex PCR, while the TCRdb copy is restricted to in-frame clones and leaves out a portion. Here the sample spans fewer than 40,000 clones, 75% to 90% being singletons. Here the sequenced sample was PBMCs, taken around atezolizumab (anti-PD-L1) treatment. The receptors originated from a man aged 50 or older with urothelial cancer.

The CDR3 region is CASSLGGTNTDTQYF. Here the CDR3 DNA reads TGTGCCAGCAGTCTGGGGGGGACCAACACAGATACGCAGTATTTT. The rearrangement uses TRBV7-2 and TRBJ2-3, with 7 bases fitting TRBD2. V lost 6 bases, J lost 2 bases, and 8 bases stayed unmatched. This CDR3 is 15 amino acids long. CDR1 and CDR2 from the germline V gene are SGHTA and FQGNSA.

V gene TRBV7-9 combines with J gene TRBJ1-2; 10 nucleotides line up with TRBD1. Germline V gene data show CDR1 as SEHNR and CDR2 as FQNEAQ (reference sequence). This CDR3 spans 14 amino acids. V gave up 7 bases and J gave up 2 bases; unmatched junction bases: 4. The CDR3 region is CASTPGQGNYGYTF. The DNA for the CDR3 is TGTGCCAGCACCCCGGGACAGGGGAACTATGGCTACACCTTC.

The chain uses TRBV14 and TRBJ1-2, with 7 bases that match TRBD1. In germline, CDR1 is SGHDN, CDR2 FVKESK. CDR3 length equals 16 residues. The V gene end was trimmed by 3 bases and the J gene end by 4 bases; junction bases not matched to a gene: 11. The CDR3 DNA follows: TGTGCCAGCAGCCATGGCTCTCGACAGGGAACCTATGGCTACACCTTC. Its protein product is CASSHGSRQGTYGYTF. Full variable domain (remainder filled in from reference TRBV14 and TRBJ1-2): EAGVTQFPSHSVIEKGQTVTLRCDPISGHDNLYWYRRVMGKEIKFLLHFVKESKQDESGMPNNRFLAERTGGTYSTLKVQPAELEDSGVYFCASSHGSRQGTYGYTFGSGTRLTVV.

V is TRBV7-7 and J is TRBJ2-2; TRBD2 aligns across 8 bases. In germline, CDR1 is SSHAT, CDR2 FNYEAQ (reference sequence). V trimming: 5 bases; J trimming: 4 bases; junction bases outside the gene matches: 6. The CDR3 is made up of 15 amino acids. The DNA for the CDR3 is TGTGCCAGCAGCCCCACCGGGACTAGCACCGGGGAGCTGTTTTTT. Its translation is CASSPTGTSTGELFF.

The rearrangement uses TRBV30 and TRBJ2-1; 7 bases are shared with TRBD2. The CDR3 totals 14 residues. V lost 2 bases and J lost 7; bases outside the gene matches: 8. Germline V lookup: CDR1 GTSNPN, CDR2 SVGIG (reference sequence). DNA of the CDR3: TGTGCCTGGAGTAGTGGGCGGGGGAGGAATGAGCAGTTCTTC. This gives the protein CAWSSGRGRNEQFF.

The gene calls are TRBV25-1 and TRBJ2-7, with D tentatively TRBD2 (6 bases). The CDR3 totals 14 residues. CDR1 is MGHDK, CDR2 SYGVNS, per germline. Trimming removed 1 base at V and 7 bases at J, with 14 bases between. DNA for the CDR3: TGTGCCAGCAGTGAATTTGGAGGGCCGGGGGAGCAGTACTTC. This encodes CASSEFGGPGEQYF.

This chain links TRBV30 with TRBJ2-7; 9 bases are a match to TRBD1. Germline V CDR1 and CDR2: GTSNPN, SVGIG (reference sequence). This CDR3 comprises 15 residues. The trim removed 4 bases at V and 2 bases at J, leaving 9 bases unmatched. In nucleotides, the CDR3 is TGTGCCTGGAATTCCGGACAGGGGCGAACCTACGAGCAGTACTTC. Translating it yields CAWNSGQGRTYEQYF.

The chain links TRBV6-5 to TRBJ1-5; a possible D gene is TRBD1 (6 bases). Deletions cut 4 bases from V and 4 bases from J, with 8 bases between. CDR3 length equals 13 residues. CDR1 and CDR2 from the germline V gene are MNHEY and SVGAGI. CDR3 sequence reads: CASSSQGNQPQHF. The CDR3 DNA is TGTGCCAGCAGTTCACAGGGAAATCAGCCCCAGCATTTT.

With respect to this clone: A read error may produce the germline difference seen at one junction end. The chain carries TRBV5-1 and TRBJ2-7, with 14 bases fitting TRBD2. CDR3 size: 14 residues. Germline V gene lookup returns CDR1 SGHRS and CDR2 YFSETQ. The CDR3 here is CASSAGTSGRLGDF. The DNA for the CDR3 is TGCGCCAGCAGCGCCGGGACTAGCGGGAGACTAGGGGACTTC.

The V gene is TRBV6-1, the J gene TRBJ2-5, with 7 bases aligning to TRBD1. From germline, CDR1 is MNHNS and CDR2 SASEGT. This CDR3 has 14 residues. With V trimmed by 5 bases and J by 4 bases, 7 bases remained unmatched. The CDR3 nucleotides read TGTGCCAGCAGTACTCAACAGGGGCGAGAGACCCAGTACTTC. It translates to CASSTQQGRETQYF.

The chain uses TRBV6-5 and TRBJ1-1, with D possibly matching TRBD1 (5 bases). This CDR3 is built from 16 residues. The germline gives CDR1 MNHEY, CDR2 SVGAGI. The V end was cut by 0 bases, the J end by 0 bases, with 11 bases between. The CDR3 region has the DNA TGTGCCAGCAGTTACTCGCAGGGATTGGTGAACACTGAAGCTTTCTTT. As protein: CASSYSQGLVNTEAFF.

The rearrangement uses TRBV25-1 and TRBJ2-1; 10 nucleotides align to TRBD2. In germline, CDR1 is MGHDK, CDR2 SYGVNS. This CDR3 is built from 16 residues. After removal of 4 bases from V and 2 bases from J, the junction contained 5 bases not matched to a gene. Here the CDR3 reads CASSVIAGGAYNEQFF. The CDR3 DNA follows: TGTGCCAGCAGTGTTATAGCGGGGGGCGCCTACAATGAGCAGTTCTTC. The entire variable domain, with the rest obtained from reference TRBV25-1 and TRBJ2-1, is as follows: EADIYQTPRYLVIGTGKKITLECSQTMGHDKMYWYQQDPGMELHLIHYSYGVNSTEKGDLSSESTVSRIRTEHFPLTLESARPSHTSQYLCASSVIAGGAYNEQFFGPGTRLTVL.

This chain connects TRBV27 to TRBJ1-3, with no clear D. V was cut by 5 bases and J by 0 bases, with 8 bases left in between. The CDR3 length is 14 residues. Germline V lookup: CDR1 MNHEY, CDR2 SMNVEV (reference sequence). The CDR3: CASSEGLSGNTIYF. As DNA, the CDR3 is TGTGCCAGCAGTGAAGGACTCTCTGGAAACACCATATATTTT.

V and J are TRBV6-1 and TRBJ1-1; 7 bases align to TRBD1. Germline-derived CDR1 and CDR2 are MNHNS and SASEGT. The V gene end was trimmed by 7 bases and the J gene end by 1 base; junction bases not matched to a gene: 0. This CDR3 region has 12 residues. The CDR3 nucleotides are TGTGCCAGCAACAGGGGGAACACTGAAGCTTTCTTT. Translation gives CASNRGNTEAFF.

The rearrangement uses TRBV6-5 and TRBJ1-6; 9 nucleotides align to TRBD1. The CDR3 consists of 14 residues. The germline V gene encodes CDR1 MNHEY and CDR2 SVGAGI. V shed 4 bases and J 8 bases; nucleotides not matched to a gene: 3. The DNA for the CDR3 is TGTGCCAGCAGTTCCACAGGGGGCTATTCACCCCTCCACTTT. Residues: CASSSTGGYSPLHF.

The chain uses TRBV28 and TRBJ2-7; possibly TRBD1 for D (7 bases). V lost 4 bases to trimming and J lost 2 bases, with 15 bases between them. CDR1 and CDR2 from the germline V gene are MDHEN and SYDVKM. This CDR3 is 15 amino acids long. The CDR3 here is CASSSGGFPTYEQYF. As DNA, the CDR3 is TGTGCCAGCAGTTCAGGGGGGTTCCCTACCTACGAGCAGTACTTC.

CDR3 in amino acids: CASSLGLADSGELFF. CDR3 bases: TGTGCCAGCAGCTTAGGACTAGCCGACTCCGGGGAGCTGTTTTTT. V and J are TRBV11-3 and TRBJ2-2, with 7 positions matching TRBD2. The V and J ends lost 1 base and 6 bases, in that order; junction bases with no gene match: 5. Germline-derived CDR1 and CDR2 are SGHNT and YENEEA. The CDR3 runs to 15 residues.